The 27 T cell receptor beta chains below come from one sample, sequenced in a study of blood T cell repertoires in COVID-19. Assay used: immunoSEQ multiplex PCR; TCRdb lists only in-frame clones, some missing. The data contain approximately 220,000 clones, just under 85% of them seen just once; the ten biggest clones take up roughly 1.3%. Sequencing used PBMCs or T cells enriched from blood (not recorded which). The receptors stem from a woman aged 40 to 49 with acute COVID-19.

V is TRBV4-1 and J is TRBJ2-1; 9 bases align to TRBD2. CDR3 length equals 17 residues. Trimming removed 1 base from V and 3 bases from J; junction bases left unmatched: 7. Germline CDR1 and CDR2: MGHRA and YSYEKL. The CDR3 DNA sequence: TGCGCCAGCAGCCAAGTCTCGGCGACTAGCGGCTACAATGAGCAGTTCTTC. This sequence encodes CASSQVSATSGYNEQFF.

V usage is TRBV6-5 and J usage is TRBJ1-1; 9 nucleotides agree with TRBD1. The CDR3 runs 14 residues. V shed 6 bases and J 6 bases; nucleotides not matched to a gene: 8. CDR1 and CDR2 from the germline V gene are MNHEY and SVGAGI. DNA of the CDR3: TGTGCCAGCAGATCCGGGACAGGGATCCCTGAAGCTTTCTTT. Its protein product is CASRSGTGIPEAFF.

CDR3 amino acids: CASTLGTGTGGYGYTF. The CDR3 nucleotides are TGTGCCAGTACCCTGGGGACCGGGACAGGGGGATATGGCTACACCTTC. This chain connects TRBV19 to TRBJ1-2, with 11 bases matching TRBD1. The germline gives CDR1 LNHDA, CDR2 SQIVND (reference sequence). CDR3 length: 16 amino acids. The J segment lost 5 bases and the V segment lost 7 bases, leaving 12 bases of the junction unmatched. Using reference TRBV19 and TRBJ1-2 for the parts outside the CDR3, the full variable domain is DGGITQSPKYLFRKEGQNVTLSCEQNLNHDAMYWYRQDPGQGLRLIYYSQIVNDFQKGDIAEGYSVSREKKESFPLTVTSAQKNPTAFYLCASTLGTGTGGYGYTFGSGTRLTVV.

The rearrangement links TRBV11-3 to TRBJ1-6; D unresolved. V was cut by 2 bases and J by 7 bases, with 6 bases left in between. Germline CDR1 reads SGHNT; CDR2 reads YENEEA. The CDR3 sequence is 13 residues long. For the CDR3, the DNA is TGTGCCAGCAGCTTACAGAGGAATTCACCCCTCCACTTT. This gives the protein CASSLQRNSPLHF.

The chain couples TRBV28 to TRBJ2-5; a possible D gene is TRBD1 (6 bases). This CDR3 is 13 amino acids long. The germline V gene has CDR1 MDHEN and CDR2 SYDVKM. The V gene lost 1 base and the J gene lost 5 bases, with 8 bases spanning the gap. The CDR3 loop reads CASSLLGAETQYF. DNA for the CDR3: TGTGCCAGCAGTTTATTGGGGGCGGAGACCCAGTACTTC.

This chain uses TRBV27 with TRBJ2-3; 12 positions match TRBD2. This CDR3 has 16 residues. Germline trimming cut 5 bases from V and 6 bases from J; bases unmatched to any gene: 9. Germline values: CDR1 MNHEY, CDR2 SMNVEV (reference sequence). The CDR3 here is CASSPSSGRASDTQYF. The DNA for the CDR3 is TGTGCCAGCAGTCCATCTAGCGGGAGGGCGTCCGATACGCAGTATTTT.

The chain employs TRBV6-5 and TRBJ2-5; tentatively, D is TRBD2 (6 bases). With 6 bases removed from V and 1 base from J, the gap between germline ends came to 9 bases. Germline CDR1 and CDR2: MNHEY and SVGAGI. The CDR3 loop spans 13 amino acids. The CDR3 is CASSPGLQETQYF. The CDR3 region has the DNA TGTGCCAGCAGCCCGGGACTCCAAGAGACCCAGTACTTC.

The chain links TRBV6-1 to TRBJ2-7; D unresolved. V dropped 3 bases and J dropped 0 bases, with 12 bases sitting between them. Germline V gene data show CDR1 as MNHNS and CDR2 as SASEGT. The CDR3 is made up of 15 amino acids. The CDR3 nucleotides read TGTGCCAGCAGTGAGGTCCTGACTGACTCCTACGAGCAGTACTTC. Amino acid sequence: CASSEVLTDSYEQYF.

The CDR3 protein is CASVKPPNEQFF. The CDR3 DNA reads as TGTGCCAGCGTTAAGCCGCCCAATGAGCAGTTCTTC. The chain has TRBV28 and TRBJ2-1; D not resolved. CDR1 is MDHEN and CDR2 is SYDVKM in the germline V gene. The CDR3 runs 12 residues. Trimming removed 8 bases at V and 6 bases at J, with 11 bases between.

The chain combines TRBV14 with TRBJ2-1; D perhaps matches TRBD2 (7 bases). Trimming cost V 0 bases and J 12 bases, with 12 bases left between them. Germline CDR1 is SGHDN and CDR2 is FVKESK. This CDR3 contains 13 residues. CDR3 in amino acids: CASSQDHGGAQFF. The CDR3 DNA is TGTGCCAGCAGCCAAGATCATGGGGGGGCGCAGTTCTTC.

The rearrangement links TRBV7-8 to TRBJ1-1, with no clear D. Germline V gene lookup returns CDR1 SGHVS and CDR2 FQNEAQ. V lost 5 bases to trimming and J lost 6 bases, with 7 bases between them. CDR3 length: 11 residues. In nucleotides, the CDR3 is TGTGCCAGCAGCCAGGAGGCTGAAGCTTTCTTT. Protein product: CASSQEAEAFF.

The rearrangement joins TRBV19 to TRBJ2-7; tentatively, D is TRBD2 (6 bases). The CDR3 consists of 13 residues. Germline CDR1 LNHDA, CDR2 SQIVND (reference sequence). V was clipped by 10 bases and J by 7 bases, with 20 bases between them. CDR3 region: CATVRAGGGEQYF. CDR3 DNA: TGTGCCACCGTGCGCGCGGGTGGAGGGGAGCAGTACTTC.

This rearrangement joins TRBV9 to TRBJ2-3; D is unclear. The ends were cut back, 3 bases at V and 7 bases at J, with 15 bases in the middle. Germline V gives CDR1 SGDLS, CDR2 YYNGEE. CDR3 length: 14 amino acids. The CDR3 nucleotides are TGTGCCAGCAGCGCGAATACACTAAGATATACGCAGTATTTT. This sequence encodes CASSANTLRYTQYF. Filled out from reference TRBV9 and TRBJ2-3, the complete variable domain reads DSGVTQTPKHLITATGQRVTLRCSPRSGDLSVYWYQQSLDQGLQFLIQYYNGEERAKGNILERFSAQQFPDLHSELNLSSLELGDSALYFCASSANTLRYTQYFGPGTRLTVL.

The CDR3 spells CASRGTGTEFGELFF. The CDR3 region has the DNA TGTGCCAGTAGAGGTACCGGGACAGAATTCGGGGAGCTGTTTTTT. The chain has TRBV19 and TRBJ2-2; 7 nucleotides align to TRBD1. The germline CDR1 and CDR2 sequences are LNHDA and SQIVND (reference sequence). The CDR3 has 15 amino acids. Trimming removed 6 bases from V and 7 bases from J; junction bases left unmatched: 11.

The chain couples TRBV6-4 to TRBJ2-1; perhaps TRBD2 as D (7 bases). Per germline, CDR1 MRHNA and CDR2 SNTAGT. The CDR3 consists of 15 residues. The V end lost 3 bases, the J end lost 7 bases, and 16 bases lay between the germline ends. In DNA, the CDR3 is TGTGCCAGCAGTGATTCCGGGGGGCCTAGGAATGAGCAGTTCTTC. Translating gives CASSDSGGPRNEQFF.

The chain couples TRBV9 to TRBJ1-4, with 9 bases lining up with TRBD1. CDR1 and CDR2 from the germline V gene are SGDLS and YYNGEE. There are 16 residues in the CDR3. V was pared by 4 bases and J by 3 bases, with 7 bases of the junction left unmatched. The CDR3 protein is CASSPGTGTANEKLFF. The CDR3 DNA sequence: TGTGCCAGCAGCCCCGGGACAGGGACGGCTAATGAAAAACTGTTTTTT.

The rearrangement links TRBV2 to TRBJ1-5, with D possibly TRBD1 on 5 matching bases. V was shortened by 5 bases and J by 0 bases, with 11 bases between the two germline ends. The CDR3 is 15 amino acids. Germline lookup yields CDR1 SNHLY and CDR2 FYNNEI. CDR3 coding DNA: TGTGCCAGCAGTACAGGAGTATATAGCAATCAGCCCCAGCATTTT. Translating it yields CASSTGVYSNQPQHF.

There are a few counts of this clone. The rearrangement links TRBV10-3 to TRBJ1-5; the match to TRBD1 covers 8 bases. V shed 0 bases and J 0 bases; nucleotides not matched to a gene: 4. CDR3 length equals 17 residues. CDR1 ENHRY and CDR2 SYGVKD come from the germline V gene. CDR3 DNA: TGTGCCATCAGTGAGTCAGTGACAGGGGATAGCAATCAGCCCCAGCATTTT. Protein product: CAISESVTGDSNQPQHF.

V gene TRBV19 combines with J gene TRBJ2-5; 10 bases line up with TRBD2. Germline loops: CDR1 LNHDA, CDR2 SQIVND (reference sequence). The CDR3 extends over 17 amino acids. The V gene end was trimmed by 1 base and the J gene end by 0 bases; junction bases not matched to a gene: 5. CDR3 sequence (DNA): TGTGCCAGTAGTATAGCTAGCGGGGGAGTGTACCAAGAGACCCAGTACTTC. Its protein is CASSIASGGVYQETQYF.

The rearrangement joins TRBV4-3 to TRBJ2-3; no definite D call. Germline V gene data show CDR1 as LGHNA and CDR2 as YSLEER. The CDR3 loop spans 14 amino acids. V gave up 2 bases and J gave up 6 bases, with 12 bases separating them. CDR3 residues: CASSQLSPRDTQYF. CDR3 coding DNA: TGCGCCAGCAGCCAATTATCCCCCCGTGATACGCAGTATTTT.

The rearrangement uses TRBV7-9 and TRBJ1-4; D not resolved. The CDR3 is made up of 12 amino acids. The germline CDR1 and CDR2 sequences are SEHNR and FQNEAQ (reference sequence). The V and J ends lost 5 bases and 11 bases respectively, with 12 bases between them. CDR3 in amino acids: CASSPAAGKLFF. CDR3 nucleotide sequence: TGTGCCAGCAGCCCCGCGGCGGGTAAACTGTTTTTT.

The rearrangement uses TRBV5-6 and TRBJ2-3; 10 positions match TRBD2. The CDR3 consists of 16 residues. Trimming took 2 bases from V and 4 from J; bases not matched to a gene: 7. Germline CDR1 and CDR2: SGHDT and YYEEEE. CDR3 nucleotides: TGTGCCAGCAGCTTATGGGGACTAGCGCGAGCAGATACGCAGTATTTT. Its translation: CASSLWGLARADTQYF.

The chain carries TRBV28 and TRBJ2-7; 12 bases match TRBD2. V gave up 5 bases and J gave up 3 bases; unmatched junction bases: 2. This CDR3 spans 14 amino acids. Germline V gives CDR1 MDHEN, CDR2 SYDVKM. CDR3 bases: TGTGCCAGCAGTAGGACTAGCGGGAACTACGAGCAGTACTTC. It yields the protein CASSRTSGNYEQYF.

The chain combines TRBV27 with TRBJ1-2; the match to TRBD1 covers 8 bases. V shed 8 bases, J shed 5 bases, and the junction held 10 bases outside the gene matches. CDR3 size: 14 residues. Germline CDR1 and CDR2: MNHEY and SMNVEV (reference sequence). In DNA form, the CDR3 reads TGTGCCAGCTGTGTTGGACAGGGAGGTTATGGCTACACCTTC. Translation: CASCVGQGGYGYTF.

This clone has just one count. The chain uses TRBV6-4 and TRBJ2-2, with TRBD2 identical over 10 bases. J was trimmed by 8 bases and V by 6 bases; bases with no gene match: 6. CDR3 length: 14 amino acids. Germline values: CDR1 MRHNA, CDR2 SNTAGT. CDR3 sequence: CASRWTSGLGELFF. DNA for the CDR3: TGTGCCAGCAGGTGGACTAGCGGTTTAGGGGAGCTGTTTTTT.

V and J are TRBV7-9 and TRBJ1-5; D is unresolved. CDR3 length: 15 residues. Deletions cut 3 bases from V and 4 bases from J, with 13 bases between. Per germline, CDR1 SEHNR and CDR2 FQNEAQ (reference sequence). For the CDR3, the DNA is TGTGCCAGCAGCTTGGGTCAGGTCGCAAATCAGCCCCAGCATTTT. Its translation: CASSLGQVANQPQHF. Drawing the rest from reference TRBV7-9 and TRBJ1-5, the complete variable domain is DTGVSQNPRHKITKRGQNVTFRCDPISEHNRLYWYRQTLGQGPEFLTYFQNEAQLEKSRLLSDRFSAERPKGSFSTLEIQRTEQGDSAMYLCASSLGQVANQPQHFGDGTRLSIL.

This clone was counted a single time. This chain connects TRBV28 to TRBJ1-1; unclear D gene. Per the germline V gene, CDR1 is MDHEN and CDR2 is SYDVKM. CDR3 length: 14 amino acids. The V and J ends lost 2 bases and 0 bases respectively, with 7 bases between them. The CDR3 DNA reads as TGTGCCAGCAGTTTAGGTCGGTTGAACACTGAAGCTTTCTTT. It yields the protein CASSLGRLNTEAFF.